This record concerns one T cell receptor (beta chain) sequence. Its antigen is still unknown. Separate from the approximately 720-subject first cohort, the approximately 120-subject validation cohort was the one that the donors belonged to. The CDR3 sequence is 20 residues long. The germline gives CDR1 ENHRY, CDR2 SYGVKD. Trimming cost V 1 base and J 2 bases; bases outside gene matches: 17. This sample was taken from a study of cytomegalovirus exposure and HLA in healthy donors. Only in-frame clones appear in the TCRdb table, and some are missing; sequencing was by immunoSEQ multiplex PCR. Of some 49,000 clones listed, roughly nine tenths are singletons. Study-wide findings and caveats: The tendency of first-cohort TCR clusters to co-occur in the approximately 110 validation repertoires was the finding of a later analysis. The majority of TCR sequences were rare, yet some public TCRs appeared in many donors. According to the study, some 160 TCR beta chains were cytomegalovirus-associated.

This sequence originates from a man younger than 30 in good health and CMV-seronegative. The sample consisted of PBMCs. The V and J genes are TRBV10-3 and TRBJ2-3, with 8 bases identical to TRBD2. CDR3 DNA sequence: TGTGCCATCAGTGAGTGGTTGCGGGAGGCCCACCATATCTCCACAGATACGCAGTATTTT. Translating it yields CAISEWLREAHHISTDTQYF.